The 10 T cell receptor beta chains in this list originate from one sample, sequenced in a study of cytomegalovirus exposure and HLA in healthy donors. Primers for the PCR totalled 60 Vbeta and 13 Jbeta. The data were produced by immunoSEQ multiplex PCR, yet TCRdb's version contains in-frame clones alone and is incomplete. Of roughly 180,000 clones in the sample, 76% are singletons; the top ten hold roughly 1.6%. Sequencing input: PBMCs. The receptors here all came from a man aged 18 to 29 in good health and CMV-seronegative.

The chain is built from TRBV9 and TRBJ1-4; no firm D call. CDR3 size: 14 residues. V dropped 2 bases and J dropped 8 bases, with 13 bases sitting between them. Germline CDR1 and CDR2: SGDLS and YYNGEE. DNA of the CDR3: TGTGCCAGCAGCGTGCAAGGCAGCGGCGAAAAACTGTTTTTT. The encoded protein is CASSVQGSGEKLFF.

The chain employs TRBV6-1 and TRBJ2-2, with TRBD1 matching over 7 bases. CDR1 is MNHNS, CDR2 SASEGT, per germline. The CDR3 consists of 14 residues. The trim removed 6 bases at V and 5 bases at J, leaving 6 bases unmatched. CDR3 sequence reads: CASRGQARTGELFF. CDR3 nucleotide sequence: TGTGCCAGCAGAGGACAGGCCCGGACCGGGGAGCTGTTTTTT.

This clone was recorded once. The CDR3 loop is CAIQGGGLNNQPQHF. DNA for the CDR3: TGTGCCATCCAGGGTGGGGGGTTGAACAATCAGCCCCAGCATTTT. The J gene is TRBJ1-5, the V gene TRBV10-3; tentatively, D is TRBD1 (5 bases). The germline V gene encodes CDR1 ENHRY and CDR2 SYGVKD. The CDR3 covers 15 residues. Trimming shortened V by 8 bases and J by 3 bases, and 17 bases separated the two germline ends.

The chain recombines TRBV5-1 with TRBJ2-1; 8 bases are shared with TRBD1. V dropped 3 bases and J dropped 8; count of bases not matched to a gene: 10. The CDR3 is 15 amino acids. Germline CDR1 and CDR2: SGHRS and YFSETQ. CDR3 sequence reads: CASSSFQGASDEQFF. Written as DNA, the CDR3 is TGCGCCAGCAGCTCATTCCAGGGGGCTAGCGATGAGCAGTTCTTC.

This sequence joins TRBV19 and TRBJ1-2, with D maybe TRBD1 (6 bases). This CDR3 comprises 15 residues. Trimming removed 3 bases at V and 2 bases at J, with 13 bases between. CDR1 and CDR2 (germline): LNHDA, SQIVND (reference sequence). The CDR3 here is CASSILDRMNYGYTF. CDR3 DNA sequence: TGTGCCAGTAGTATCTTAGACAGGATGAACTATGGCTACACCTTC.

In DNA, the CDR3 is TGTGCCAGCAGCGCTTGGACAGGGAGGGACAATGAGCAGTTCTTC. Its translation is CASSAWTGRDNEQFF. The chain couples TRBV9 to TRBJ2-1; D perhaps matches TRBD1 (8 bases). This CDR3 contains 15 residues. Germline V gene sequence: CDR1 SGDLS, CDR2 YYNGEE. V lost 3 bases, J lost 5 bases, and 15 bases lay in between.

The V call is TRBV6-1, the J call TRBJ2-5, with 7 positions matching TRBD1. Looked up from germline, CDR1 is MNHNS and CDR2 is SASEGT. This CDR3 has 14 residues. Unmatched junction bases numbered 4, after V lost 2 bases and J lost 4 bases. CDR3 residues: CASSERAGGETQYF. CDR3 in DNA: TGTGCCAGCAGTGAAAGAGCAGGGGGAGAGACCCAGTACTTC.

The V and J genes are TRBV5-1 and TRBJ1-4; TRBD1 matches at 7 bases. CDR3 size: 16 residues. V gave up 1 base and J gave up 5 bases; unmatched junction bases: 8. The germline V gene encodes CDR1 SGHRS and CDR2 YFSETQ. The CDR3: CASSLSGGSVNEKLFF. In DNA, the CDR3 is TGCGCCAGCAGCTTGTCAGGGGGTAGCGTGAATGAAAAACTGTTTTTT.

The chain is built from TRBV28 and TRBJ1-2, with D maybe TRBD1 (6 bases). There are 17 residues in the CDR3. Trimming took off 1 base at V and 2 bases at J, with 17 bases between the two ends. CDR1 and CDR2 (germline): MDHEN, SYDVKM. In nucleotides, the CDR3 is TGTGCCAGCAGTTTATCCTCCCGGACAGAGAAAAACTATGGCTACACCTTC. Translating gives CASSLSSRTEKNYGYTF.

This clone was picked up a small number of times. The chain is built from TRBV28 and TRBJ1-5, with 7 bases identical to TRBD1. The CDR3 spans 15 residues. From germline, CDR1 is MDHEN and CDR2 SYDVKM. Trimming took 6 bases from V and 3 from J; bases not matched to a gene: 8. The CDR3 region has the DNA TGTGCCAGCAGCCCCCAGGACAGGTTCAATCAGCCCCAGCATTTT. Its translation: CASSPQDRFNQPQHF.